There are a few counts of the clone carrying this T cell receptor (beta chain). Time point indicated: newly diagnosed GD, antithyroid drugs for less than 3 months. PBMC-extracted RNA yielded the TCR library. Patients were from an endocrinology department in Xi'an, China. The entry originates in a study of regulatory T cells in long-lasting Graves disease. Both iRepertoire HTBI primers and Arm-PCR of CDR3 regions were used to build the TCR beta libraries. TCRdb recomputed calls from the multiplex PCR reads with MiXCR, one row per CDR3 protein. The repertoire has roughly 500,000 distinct CDR3 sequences, roughly 14% of them found once; the top ten carry 8% to 10%. The CDR3 extends over 15 amino acids. V was pared by 3 bases and J by 6 bases, with 9 bases of the junction left unmatched. The V gene's germline CDR1 is SGDLS and CDR2 YYNGEE. Separately, the same data were catalogued under a study of T cells in Graves' hyperthyroidism and ophthalmopathy. That publication notes: It was uncontrolled infection, other autoimmune disease, pregnancy or lactation that excluded patients.

The sequence derives from a man aged 25 to 40 with Graves disease. The rearrangement uses TRBV9 and TRBJ2-1; 7 bases are a match to TRBD2. This specimen was peripheral blood mononuclear cells (PBMCs), taken at new diagnosis, from a patient treated with antithyroid drugs. The CDR3 loop is CASSAGGRYANEQFF. The CDR3 DNA is TGTGCCAGCAGCGCGGGGGGTAGGTATGCCAATGAGCAGTTCTTC.